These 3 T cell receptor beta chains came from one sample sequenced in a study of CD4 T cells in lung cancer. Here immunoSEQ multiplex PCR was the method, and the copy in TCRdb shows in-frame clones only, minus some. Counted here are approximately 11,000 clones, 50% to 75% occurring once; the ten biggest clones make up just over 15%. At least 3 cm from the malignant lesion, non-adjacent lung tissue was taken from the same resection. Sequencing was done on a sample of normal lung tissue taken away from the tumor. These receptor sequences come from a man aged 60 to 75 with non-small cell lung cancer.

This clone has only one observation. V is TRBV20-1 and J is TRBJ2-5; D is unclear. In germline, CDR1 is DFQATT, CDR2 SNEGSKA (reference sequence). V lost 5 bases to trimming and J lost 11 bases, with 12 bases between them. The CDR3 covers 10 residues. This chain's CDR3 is CSAPLLTQYF. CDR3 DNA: TGCAGTGCTCCCCTCCTAACTCAGTACTTC.

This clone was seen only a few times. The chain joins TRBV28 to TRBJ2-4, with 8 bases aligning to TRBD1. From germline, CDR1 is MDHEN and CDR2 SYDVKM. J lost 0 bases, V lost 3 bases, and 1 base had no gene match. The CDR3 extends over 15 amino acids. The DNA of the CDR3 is TGTGCCAGCAGTTTCAGGGGGCTAGCCAAAAACATTCAGTACTTC. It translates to CASSFRGLAKNIQYF.

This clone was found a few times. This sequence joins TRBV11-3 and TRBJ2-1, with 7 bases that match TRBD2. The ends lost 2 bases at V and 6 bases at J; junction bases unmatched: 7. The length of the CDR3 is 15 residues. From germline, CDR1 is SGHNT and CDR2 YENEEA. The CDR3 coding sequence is TGTGCCAGCAGCTTATTCACGGGAGGAAGCAATGAGCAGTTCTTC. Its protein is CASSLFTGGSNEQFF. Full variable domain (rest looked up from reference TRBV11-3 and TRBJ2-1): EAGVVQSPRYKIIEKKQPVAFWCNPISGHNTLYWYLQNLGQGPELLIRYENEEAVDDSQLPKDRFSAERLKGVDSTLKIQPAELGDSAVYLCASSLFTGGSNEQFFGPGTRLTVL.